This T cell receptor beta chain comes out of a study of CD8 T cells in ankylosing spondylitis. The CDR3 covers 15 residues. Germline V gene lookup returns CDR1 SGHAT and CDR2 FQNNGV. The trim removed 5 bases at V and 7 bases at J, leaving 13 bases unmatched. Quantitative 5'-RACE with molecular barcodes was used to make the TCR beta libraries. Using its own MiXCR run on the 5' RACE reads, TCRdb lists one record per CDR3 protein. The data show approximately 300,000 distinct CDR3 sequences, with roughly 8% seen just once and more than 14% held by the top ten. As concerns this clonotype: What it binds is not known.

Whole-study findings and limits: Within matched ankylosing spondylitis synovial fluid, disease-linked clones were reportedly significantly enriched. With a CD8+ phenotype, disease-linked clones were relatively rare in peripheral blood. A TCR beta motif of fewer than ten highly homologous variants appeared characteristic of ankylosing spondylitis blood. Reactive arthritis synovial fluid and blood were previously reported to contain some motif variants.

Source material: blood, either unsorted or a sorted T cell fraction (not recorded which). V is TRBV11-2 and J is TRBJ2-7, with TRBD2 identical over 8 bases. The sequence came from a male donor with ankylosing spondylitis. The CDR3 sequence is CASSPVSGNLEEQYF. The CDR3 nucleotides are TGTGCCAGCAGCCCCGTTAGCGGGAATCTCGAGGAGCAGTACTTC.